This entry features one T cell receptor (beta chain) sequence. Measured with immunoSEQ multiplex PCR; TCRdb has only the in-frame clones, and not every one. The data hold roughly 140,000 clones, with roughly 86% observed a single time. The sample is drawn from a study of blood T cell repertoires in COVID-19. Trimming took 0 bases from V and 2 from J; bases not matched to a gene: 3. The CDR3 sequence is 15 residues long. The V gene's germline CDR1 is SGHRS and CDR2 YFSETQ. The sequencing input was peripheral blood. This sequence originates from a human donor in a cohort sampled during active COVID-19. This rearrangement joins TRBV5-1 to TRBJ2-7, with 9 bases identical to TRBD1. CDR3 residues: CASSLGGTGPYEQYF. DNA for the CDR3: TGCGCCAGCAGCTTGGGTGGGACAGGGCCCTACGAGCAGTACTTC. The entire variable domain, with the rest obtained from reference TRBV5-1 and TRBJ2-7, is as follows: KAGVTQTPRYLIKTRGQQVTLSCSPISGHRSVSWYQQTPGQGLQFLFEYFSETQRNKGNFPGRFSGRQFSNSRSEMNVSTLELGDSALYLCASSLGGTGPYEQYFGPGTRLTVT.